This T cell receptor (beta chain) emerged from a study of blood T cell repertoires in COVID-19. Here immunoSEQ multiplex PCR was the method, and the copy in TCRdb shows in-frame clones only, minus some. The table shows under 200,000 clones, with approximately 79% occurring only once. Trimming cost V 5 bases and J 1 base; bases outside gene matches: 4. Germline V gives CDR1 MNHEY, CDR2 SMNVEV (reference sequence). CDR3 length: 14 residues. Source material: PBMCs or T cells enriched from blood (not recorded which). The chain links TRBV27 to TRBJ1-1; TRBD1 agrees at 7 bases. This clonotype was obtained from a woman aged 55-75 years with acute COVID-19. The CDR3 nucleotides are TGTGCCAGCAGTCCCGACAGGGAGAACACTGAAGCTTTCTTT. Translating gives CASSPDRENTEAFF.